The clone carrying this T cell receptor (beta chain) was seen only a few times. Its antigen is not known. This sample is drawn from a study of T cells in Graves' hyperthyroidism and ophthalmopathy. The study, taken as a whole, reports: Stable hyperthyroidism was separated from ophthalmopathy by a model based on 13 V-J features.

This CDR3 spans 15 amino acids. The germline V gene encodes CDR1 SGHRS and CDR2 YFSETQ. With 4 bases removed from V and 3 bases from J, the gap between germline ends came to 17 bases. The CDR3 regions of TCR beta were amplified from RNA transcripts. Researchers ran a first-round RT-PCR on the TCR CDR3 using the HTBI primer set. TCRdb reprocessed the multiplex PCR reads via MiXCR and lists one record per CDR3 protein. The table lists approximately 640,000 distinct CDR3 sequences, about 45% of them singletons. Exclusion criteria comprised uncontrolled infection, other autoimmune disease, pregnancy or lactation.

This receptor was identified in an adult man with Graves' disease, either hyperthyroidism or ophthalmopathy (not recorded which). This chain links TRBV5-1 with TRBJ2-7, with a possible D match to TRBD2 (5 bases). The source material was peripheral blood or thyroid tissue (not recorded which). CDR3 loop: CASSPDGVGNYEQYF. The CDR3 DNA reads TGCGCCAGCAGCCCAGACGGGGTGGGGAACTACGAGCAGTACTTC.